This T cell receptor beta chain originates from a study of blood T cell repertoires in COVID-19. Study at large: Sources were T cells, B-cell-depleted T cells, or PBMCs; the material itself was cDNA or gDNA.

V was pared by 5 bases and J by 2 bases, with 13 bases between. This CDR3 spans 15 amino acids. CDR1 and CDR2 (germline): MDHEN, SYDVKM. Profiled with immunoSEQ multiplex PCR; TCRdb holds only in-frame clones, not every one. The sample lists tens of thousands of clones; 76% were seen once. Sequenced sample: peripheral blood. The genes are TRBV28 and TRBJ1-3; no clear D. The clonotype originates from a woman older than 75 with acute or convalescent COVID-19. The CDR3 loop is CASSLPQVAGNTIYF. The CDR3 nucleotides are TGTGCCAGCAGTCTTCCCCAGGTGGCTGGAAACACCATATATTTT. Using reference TRBV28 and TRBJ1-3 for the parts outside the CDR3, the full variable domain is DVKVTQSSRYLVKRTGEKVFLECVQDMDHENMFWYRQDPGLGLRLIYFSYDVKMKEKGDIPEGYSVSREKKERFSLILESASTNQTSMYLCASSLPQVAGNTIYFGEGSWLTVV.